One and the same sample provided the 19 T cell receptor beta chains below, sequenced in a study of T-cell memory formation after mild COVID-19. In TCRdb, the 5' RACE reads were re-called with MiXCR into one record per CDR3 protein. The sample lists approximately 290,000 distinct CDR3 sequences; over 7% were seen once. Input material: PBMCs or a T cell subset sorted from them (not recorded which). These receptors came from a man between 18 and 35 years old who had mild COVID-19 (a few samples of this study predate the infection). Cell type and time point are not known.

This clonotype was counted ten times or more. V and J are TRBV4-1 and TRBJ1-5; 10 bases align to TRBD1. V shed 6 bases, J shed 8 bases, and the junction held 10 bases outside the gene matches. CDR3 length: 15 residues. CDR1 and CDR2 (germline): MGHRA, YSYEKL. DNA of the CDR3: TGCGCCAGCAGTTTGGGACAGGGGCCGGTGGAGCCCCAGCATTTT. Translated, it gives CASSLGQGPVEPQHF.

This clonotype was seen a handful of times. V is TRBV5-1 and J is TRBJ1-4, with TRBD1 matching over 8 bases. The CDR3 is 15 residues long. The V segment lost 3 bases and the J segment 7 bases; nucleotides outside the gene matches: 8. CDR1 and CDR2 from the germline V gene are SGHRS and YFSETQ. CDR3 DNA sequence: TGCGCCAGCAGCTCCCAGGGGGCGGTGGGTGAAAAACTGTTTTTT. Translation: CASSSQGAVGEKLFF. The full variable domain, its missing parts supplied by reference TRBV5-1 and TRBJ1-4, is KAGVTQTPRYLIKTRGQQVTLSCSPISGHRSVSWYQQTPGQGLQFLFEYFSETQRNKGNFPGRFSGRQFSNSRSEMNVSTLELGDSALYLCASSSQGAVGEKLFFGSGTQLSVL.

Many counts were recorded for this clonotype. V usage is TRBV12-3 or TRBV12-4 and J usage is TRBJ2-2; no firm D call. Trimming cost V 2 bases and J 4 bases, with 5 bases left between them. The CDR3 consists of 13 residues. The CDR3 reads CASSLYLTGELFF. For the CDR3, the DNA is TGTGCCAGCAGTTTATACCTCACCGGGGAGCTGTTTTTT.

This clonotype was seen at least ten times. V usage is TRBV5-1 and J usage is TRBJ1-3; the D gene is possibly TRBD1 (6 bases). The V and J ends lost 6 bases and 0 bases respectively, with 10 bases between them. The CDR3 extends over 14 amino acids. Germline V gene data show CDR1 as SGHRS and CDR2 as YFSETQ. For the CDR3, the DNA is TGCGCCAGCACTCAGGGGACCTCTGGAAACACCATATATTTT. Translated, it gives CASTQGTSGNTIYF.

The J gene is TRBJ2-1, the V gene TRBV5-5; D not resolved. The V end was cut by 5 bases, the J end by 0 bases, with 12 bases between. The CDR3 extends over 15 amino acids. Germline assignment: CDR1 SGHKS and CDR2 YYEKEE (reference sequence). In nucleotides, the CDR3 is TGTGCCAGCAGGCCGGCACCCAACTCCTACAATGAGCAGTTCTTC. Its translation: CASRPAPNSYNEQFF.

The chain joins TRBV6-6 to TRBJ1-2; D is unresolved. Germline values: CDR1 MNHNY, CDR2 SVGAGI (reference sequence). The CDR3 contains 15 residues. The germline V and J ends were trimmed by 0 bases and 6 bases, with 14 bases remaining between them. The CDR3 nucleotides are TGTGCCAGCAGTTACTCCTTCGAACGGGATCATGGCTACACCTTC. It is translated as CASSYSFERDHGYTF.

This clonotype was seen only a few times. The CDR3 nucleotides read TGTGCCAGCAGTTGGTGGGGGAATGAGCAGTTCTTC. Amino acids: CASSWWGNEQFF. The genes are TRBV6-2 or TRBV6-3 and TRBJ2-1, with D perhaps being TRBD1 or TRBD2 (5 bases each). Trimming pared 4 bases from V and 7 bases from J, leaving 8 bases between. The germline V gene encodes CDR1 MNHEY and CDR2 SVGEGT. This CDR3 region has 12 residues.

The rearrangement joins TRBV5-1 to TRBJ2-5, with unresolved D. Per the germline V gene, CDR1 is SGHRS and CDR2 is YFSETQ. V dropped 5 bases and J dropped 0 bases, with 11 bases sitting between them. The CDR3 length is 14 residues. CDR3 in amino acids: CASRVGMYQETQYF. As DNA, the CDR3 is TGCGCCAGCAGGGTTGGGATGTACCAAGAGACCCAGTACTTC. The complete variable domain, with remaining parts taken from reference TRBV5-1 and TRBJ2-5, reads KAGVTQTPRYLIKTRGQQVTLSCSPISGHRSVSWYQQTPGQGLQFLFEYFSETQRNKGNFPGRFSGRQFSNSRSEMNVSTLELGDSALYLCASRVGMYQETQYFGPGTRLLVL.

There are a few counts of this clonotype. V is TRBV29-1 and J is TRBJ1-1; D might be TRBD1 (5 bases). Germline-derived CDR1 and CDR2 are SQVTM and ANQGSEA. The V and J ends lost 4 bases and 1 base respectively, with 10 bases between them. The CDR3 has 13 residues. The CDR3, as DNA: TGCAGCGTTGCAGAGGGGACGAACACTGAAGCTTTCTTT. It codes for CSVAEGTNTEAFF.

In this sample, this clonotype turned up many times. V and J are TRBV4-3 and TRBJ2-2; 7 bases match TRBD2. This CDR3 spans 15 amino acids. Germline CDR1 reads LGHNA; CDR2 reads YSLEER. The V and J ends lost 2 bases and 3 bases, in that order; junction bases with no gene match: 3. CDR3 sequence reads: CASSQRSGDTGELFF. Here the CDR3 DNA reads TGCGCCAGCAGCCAAAGAAGCGGGGACACCGGGGAGCTGTTTTTT.

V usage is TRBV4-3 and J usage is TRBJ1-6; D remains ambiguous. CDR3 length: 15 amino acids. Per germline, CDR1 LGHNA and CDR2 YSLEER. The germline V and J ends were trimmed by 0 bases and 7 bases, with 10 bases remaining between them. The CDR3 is CASSQEARKNSPLHF. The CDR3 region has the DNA TGCGCCAGCAGCCAAGAAGCGAGGAAGAATTCACCCCTCCACTTT.

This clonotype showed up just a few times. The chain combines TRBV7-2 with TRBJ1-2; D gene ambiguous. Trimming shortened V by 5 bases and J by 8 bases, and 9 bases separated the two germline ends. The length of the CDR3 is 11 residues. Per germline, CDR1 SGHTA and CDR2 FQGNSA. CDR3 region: CASSSIQGYTF. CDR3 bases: TGTGCCAGCAGCAGCATCCAAGGCTACACCTTC.

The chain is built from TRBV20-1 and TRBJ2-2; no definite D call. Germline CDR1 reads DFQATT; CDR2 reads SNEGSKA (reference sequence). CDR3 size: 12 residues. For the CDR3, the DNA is TGCGGCTCCGCCACCGGCACCGGGGAGCTGTTTTTT. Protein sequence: CGSATGTGELFF.

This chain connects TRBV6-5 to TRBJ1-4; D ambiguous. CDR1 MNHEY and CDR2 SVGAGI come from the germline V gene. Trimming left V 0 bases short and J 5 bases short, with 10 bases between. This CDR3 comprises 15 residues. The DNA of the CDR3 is TGTGCCAGCAGTTACTCTCCAGCCGAAAATGAAAAACTGTTTTTT. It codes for CASSYSPAENEKLFF.

The CDR3: CASSLHNEQYF. The CDR3 DNA reads TGTGCCAGCAGCTTACACAACGAGCAGTACTTC. The V and J genes are TRBV7-2 and TRBJ2-7; the D is unclear. The germline gives CDR1 SGHTA, CDR2 FQGNSA. The CDR3 loop spans 11 amino acids. The V gene lost 2 bases and the J gene lost 5 bases, with 4 bases spanning the gap.

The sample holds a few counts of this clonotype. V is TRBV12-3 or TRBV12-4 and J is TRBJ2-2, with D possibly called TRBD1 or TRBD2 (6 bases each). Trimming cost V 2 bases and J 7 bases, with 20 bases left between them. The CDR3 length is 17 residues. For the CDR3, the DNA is TGTGCCAGCAGTTTATTAGGTTTCGGGGGCCATGGCGGGGAGCTGTTTTTT. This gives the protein CASSLLGFGGHGGELFF.

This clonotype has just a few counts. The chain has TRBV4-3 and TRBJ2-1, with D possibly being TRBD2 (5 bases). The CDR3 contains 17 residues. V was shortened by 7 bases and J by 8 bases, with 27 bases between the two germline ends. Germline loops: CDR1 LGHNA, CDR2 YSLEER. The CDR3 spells CASNPRSGKATVYEQFF. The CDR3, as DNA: TGCGCCAGCAACCCAAGATCCGGGAAGGCTACCGTTTATGAGCAGTTCTTC.

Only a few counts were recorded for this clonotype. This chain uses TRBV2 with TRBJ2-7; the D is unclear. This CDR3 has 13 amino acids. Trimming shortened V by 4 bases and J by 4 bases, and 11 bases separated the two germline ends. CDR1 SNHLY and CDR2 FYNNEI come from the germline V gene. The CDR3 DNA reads TGTGCCAGCAGTGTGAGGATCTTGTACGAGCAGTACGTC. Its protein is CASSVRILYEQYV.

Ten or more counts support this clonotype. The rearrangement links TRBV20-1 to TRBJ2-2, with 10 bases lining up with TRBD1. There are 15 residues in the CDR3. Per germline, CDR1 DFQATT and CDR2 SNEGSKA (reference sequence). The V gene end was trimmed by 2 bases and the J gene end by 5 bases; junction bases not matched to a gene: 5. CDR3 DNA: TGCAGTGCTAGATCGGGACAGGGGTATACCGGGGAGCTGTTTTTT. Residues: CSARSGQGYTGELFF.